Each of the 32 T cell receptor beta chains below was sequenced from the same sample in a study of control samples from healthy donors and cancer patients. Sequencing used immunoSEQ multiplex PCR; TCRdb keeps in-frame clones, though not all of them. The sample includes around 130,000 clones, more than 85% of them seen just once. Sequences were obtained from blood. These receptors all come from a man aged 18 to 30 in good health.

CDR3 protein: CASTQGGRQFF. The CDR3 DNA reads as TGTGCCAGCACCCAGGGTGGTCGGCAGTTCTTC. This chain uses TRBV6-5 with TRBJ2-1, with D perhaps TRBD1 (5 bases). This CDR3 spans 11 amino acids. The V end lost 7 bases, the J end lost 12 bases, and 13 bases lay between the germline ends. In germline, CDR1 is MNHEY, CDR2 SVGAGI.

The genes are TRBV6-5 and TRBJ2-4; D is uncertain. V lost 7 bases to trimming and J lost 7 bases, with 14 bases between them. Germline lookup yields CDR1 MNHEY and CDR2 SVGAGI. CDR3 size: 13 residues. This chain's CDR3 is CASTHGRSNIQYF. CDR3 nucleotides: TGTGCCAGCACCCACGGCAGAAGCAACATTCAGTACTTC.

CDR3: CASSLALAGGNEQFF. The CDR3 bases are TGTGCCAGCAGCTTGGCCCTAGCGGGGGGGAATGAGCAGTTCTTC. The chain recombines TRBV5-5 with TRBJ2-1; 12 bases fit TRBD2. CDR1 and CDR2 from the germline V gene are SGHKS and YYEKEE (reference sequence). The CDR3 totals 15 residues. Trimming removed 0 bases from V and 7 bases from J; junction bases left unmatched: 2.

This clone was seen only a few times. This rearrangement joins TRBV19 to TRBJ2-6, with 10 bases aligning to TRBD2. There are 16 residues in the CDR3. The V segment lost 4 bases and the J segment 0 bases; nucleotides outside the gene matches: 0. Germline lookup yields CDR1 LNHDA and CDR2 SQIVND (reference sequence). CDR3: CASSTSGGSGANVLTF. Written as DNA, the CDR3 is TGTGCCAGTAGTACTAGCGGGGGCTCTGGGGCCAACGTCCTGACTTTC.

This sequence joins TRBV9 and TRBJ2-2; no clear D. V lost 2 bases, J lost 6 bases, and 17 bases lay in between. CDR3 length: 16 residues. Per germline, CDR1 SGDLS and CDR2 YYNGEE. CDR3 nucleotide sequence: TGTGCCAGCAGCGTTAATGTAGGGATACGGGCCGGGGAGCTGTTTTTT. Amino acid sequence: CASSVNVGIRAGELFF.

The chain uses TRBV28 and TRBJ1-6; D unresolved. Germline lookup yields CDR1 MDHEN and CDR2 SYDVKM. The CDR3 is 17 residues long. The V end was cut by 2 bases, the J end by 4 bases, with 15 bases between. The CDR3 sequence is CASSLRRASLYNSPLHF. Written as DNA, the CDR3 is TGTGCCAGCAGTTTAAGGCGGGCGTCCCTTTATAATTCACCCCTCCACTTT.

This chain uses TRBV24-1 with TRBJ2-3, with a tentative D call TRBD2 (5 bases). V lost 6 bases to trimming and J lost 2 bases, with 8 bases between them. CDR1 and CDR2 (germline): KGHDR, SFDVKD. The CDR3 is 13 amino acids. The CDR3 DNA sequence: TGTGCCACCAGTACGGGGAACACAGATACGCAGTATTTT. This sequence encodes CATSTGNTDTQYF.

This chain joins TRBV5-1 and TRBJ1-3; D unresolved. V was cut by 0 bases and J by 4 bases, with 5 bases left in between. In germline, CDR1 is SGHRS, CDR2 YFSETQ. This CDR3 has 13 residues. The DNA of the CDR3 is TGCGCCAGCAGCTTGGAAGGCGGAAACACCATATATTTT. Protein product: CASSLEGGNTIYF.

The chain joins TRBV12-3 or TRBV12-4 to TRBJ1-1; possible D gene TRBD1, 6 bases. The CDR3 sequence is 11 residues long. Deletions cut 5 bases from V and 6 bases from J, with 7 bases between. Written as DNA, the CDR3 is TGTGCCAGCAGTAGGACAGCTGAAGCTTTCTTT. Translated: CASSRTAEAFF.

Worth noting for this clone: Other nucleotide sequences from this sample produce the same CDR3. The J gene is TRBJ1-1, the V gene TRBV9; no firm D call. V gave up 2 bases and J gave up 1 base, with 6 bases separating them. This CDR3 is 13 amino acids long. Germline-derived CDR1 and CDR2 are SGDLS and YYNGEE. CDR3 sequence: CASSVSGNTEAFF. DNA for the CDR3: TGTGCCAGCAGCGTTTCAGGGAACACTGAAGCTTTCTTT.

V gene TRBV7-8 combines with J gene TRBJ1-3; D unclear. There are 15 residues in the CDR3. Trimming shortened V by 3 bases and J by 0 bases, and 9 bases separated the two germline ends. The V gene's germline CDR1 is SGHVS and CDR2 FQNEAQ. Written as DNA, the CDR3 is TGTGCCAGCAGCTTCGGGATCCTCTCTGGAAACACCATATATTTT. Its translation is CASSFGILSGNTIYF.

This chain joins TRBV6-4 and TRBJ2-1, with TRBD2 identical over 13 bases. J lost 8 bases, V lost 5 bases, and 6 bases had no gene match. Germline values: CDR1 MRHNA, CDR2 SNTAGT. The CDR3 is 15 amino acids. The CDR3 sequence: CASSPGTSGDDEQFF. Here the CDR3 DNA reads TGTGCCAGCAGTCCCGGGACTAGCGGGGACGATGAGCAGTTCTTC.

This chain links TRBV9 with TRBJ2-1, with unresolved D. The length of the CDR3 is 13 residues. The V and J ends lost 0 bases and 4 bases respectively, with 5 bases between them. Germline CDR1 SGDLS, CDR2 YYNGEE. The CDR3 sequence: CASSVGDYNEQFF. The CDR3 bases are TGTGCCAGCAGCGTAGGGGATTACAATGAGCAGTTCTTC.

CDR3 sequence: CASSPGGPDTQYF. The CDR3 nucleotides read TGTGCCAGCAGCCCGGGGGGCCCAGATACGCAGTATTTT. The genes are TRBV11-3 and TRBJ2-3; a possible D gene is TRBD2 (7 bases). The CDR3 runs to 13 residues. Germline CDR1 reads SGHNT; CDR2 reads YENEEA. Trimming removed 5 bases at V and 4 bases at J, with 10 bases between.

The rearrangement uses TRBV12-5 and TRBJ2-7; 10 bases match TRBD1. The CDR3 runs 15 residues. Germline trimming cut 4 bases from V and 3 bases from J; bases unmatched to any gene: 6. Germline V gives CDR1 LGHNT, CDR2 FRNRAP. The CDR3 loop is CASGSGTGAFYEQYF. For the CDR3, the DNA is TGTGCTAGTGGTTCCGGGACAGGGGCCTTCTACGAGCAGTACTTC. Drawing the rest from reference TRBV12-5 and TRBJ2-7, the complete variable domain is DARVTQTPRHKVTEMGQEVTMRCQPILGHNTVFWYRQTMMQGLELLAYFRNRAPLDDSGMPKDRFSAEMPDATLATLKIQPSEPRDSAVYFCASGSGTGAFYEQYFGPGTRLTVT.

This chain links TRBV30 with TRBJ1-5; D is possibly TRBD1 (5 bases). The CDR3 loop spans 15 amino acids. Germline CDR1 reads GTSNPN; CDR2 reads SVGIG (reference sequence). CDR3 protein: CEAPGTTLGDQPQHF. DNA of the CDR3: TGTGAGGCTCCCGGGACGACGTTAGGGGATCAGCCCCAGCATTTT.

The CDR3 here is CASTWGRGPGGYTF. The CDR3 nucleotides are TGTGCCAGTACCTGGGGCAGGGGGCCGGGAGGCTACACCTTC. The J gene is TRBJ1-2, the V gene TRBV19; 8 bases are shared with TRBD1. The CDR3 extends over 14 amino acids. Looked up from germline, CDR1 is LNHDA and CDR2 is SQIVND (reference sequence). Trimming removed 7 bases from V and 8 bases from J; junction bases left unmatched: 12.

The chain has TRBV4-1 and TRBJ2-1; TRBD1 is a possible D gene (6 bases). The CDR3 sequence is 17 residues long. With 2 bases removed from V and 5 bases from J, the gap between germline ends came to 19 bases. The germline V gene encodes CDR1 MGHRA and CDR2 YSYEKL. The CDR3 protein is CASSQLFRGDLNNEQFF. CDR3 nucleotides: TGCGCCAGCAGCCAACTATTCAGGGGCGATTTAAACAATGAGCAGTTCTTC.

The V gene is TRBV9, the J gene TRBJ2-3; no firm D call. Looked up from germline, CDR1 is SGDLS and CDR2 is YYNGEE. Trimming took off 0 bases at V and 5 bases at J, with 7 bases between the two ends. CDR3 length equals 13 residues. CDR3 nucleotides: TGTGCCAGCAGCGTAGGACTGCAAGATACGCAGTATTTT. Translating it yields CASSVGLQDTQYF.

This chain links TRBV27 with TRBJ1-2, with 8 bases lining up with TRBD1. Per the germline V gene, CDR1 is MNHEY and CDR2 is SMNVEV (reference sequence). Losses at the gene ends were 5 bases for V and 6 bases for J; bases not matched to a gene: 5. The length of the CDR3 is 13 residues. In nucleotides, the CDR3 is TGTGCCAGCAGTCCTCAGGGGGCACATGGCTACACCTTC. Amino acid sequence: CASSPQGAHGYTF.

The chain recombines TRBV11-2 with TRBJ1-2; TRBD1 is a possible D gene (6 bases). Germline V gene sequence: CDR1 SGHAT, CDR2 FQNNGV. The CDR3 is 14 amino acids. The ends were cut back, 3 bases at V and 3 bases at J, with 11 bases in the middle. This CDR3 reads CASSFTGLDYGYTF. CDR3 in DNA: TGTGCCAGCAGCTTTACAGGGCTAGACTATGGCTACACCTTC.

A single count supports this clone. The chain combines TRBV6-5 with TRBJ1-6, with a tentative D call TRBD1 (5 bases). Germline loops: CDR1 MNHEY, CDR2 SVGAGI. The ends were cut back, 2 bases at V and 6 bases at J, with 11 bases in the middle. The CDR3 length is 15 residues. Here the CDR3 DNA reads TGTGCCAGCAGTTACGGGGGTCTTGGTAATTCACCCCTCCACTTT. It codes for CASSYGGLGNSPLHF.

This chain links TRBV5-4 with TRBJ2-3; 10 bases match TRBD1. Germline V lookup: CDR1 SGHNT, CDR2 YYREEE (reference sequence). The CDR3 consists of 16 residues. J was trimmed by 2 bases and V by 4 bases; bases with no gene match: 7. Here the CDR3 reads CASSTWTGGYTDTQYF. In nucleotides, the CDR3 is TGTGCCAGCAGCACCTGGACAGGGGGATACACAGATACGCAGTATTTT.

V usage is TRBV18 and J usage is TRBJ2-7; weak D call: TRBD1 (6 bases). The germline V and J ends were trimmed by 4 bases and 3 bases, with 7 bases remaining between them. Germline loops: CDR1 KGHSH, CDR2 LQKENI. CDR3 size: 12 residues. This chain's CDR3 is CASSRTVYEQYF. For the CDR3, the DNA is TGTGCCAGCTCACGGACAGTCTACGAGCAGTACTTC.

In DNA, the CDR3 is TGTGCCAGCAGTTTAAGGGACAATGAGCAGTTCTTC. This translates into CASSLRDNEQFF. The chain employs TRBV12-3 or TRBV12-4 and TRBJ2-1; D ambiguous. This CDR3 region has 12 residues. V was cut by 2 bases and J by 5 bases, with 4 bases left in between.

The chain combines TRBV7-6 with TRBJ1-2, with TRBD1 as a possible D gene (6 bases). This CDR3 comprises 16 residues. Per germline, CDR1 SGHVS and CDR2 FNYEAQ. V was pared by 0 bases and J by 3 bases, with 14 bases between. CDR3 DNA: TGTGCCAGCAGCTTAGCGCGGGCAGGGGAGGACTATGGCTACACCTTC. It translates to CASSLARAGEDYGYTF.

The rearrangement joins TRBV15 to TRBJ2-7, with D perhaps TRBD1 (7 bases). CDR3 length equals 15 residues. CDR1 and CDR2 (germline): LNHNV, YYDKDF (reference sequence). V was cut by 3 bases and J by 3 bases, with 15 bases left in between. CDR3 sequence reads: CATSSGRGEFYEQYF. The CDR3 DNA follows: TGTGCCACCAGCAGCGGCAGGGGGGAATTCTACGAGCAGTACTTC. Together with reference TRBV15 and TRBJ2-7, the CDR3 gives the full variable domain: DAMVIQNPRYQVTQFGKPVTLSCSQTLNHNVMYWYQQKSSQAPKLLFHYYDKDFNNEADTPDNFQSRRPNTSFCFLDIRSPGLGDTAMYLCATSSGRGEFYEQYFGPGTRLTVT.

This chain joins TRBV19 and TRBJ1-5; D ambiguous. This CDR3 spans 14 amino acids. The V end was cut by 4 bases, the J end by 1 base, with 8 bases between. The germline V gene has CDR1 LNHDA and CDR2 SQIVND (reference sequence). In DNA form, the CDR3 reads TGTGCCAGTAGTAGGGGTTTGAGCAATCAGCCCCAGCATTTT. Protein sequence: CASSRGLSNQPQHF.

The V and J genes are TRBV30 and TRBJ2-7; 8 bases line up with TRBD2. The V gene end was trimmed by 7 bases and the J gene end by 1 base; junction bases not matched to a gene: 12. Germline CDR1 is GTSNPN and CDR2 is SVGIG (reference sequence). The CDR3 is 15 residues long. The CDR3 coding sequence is TGTGCCTCCCCGTCGGGGGGGTCCCCATCCTACGAGCAGTACTTC. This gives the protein CASPSGGSPSYEQYF.

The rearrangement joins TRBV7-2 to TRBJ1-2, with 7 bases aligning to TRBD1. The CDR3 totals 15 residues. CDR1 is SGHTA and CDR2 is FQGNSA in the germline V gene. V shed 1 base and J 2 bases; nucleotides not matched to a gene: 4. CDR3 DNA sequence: TGTGCCAGCAGCTTAGTAGGGACAGAGAACTATGGCTACACCTTC. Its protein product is CASSLVGTENYGYTF.

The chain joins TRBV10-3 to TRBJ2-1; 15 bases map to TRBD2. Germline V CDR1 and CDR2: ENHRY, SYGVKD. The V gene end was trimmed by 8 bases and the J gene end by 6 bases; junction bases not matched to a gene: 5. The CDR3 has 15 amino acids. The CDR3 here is CAIAGLAGGSNEQFF. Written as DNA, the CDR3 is TGTGCCATCGCAGGACTAGCGGGGGGGAGCAATGAGCAGTTCTTC.

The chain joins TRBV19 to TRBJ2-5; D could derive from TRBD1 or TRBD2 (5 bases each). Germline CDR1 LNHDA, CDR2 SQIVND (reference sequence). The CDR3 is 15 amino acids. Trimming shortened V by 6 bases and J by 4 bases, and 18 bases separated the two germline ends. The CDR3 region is CASSPRGGWGETQYF. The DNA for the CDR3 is TGTGCCAGTAGCCCCCGTGGGGGATGGGGAGAGACCCAGTACTTC.